Given below is one TCR beta chain in context. Its antigen remains unidentified. These data come from a study of a mutant IDH1 vaccine in newly diagnosed glioma. Study-level information: Patients were started on vaccination 4-6 weeks after radiotherapy alone, or with temozolomide cycles.

Method: immunoSEQ multiplex PCR; TCRdb's copy keeps in-frame clones and lacks some. Counted here are tens of thousands of clones, around 90% occurring once; the ten biggest clones make up approximately 4.1%. Regarding the study as a whole: Pseudoprogression seemingly bore no relation to changes in top peripheral T cell clonotypes.

Time point meaning: week 23, last vaccination. The content of each vaccine dose was 300 ug of mutant IDH1 20-mer peptide, and topical imiquimod accompanied it. This CDR3 spans 16 amino acids. CDR1 and CDR2 from the germline V gene are LNHDA and SQIVND (reference sequence). V was cut by 0 bases and J by 4 bases, with 13 bases left in between. The rearrangement links TRBV19 to TRBJ1-5; D ambiguous. The sequence was collected from a man aged 45-65 years with glioma. Sequenced material: PBMCs, taken from a glioma patient whose treatment included an IDH1 peptide vaccine. The CDR3 region is CASSIDRGIGNQPQHF. The CDR3 bases are TGTGCCAGTAGTATAGATCGCGGGATTGGGAATCAGCCCCAGCATTTT.